A selection of T cell receptor beta chains follows, all from one sample in a study of graft-versus-host responses after intestinal transplantation. Repertoires were generated with immunoSEQ multiplex PCR, while TCRdb's copy carries only in-frame clones and drops some. The sample lists about 10,000 clones; 76% were seen once. This sample comprised ileum tissue, obtained 23 days after intestinal transplant. Every receptor here comes from a human patient who received an intestinal transplant, so some T cells may come from the graft donor. The CDR3 runs from the conserved cysteine through the conserved F or W. Each record gives: CDR3 length, V gene, clone size, D gene, J gene, CDR3 protein, CDR3 DNA. D genes are given only for firm matches. Some rows have no size entry. The others give once, few or many, or a class for an expanded clone.

13,TRBV6-6,once,TRBD1,TRBJ1-2,CASTVQGDYGYTF,TGTGCCAGCACCGTACAGGGGGACTATGGCTACACCTTC
13,TRBV9,NA,NA,TRBJ2-7,CASSVADSYEQYF,TGTGCCAGCAGCGTAGCGGACTCCTACGAGCAGTACTTC
16,TRBV11-3,NA,TRBD1,TRBJ2-2,CASSLGGQGTTGELFF,TGTGCCAGCAGCTTAGGGGGACAGGGGACCACCGGGGAGCTGTTTTTT
14,TRBV6-5,NA,TRBD1,TRBJ2-5,CASQPTSRGLDQYF,TGTGCCAGCCAGCCCACCAGCAGGGGGCTTGACCAGTACTTC
15,TRBV30,NA,NA,TRBJ1-3,CAWGEQASSGNTIYF,TGTGCCTGGGGCGAGCAGGCGAGCTCTGGAAACACCATATATTTT
12,TRBV7-2,NA,NA,TRBJ2-3,CASSLRTDTQYF,TGTGCCAGCAGCTTACGAACAGATACGCAGTATTTT
13,TRBV29-1,NA,NA,TRBJ2-7,CSVVPGYSYEQYF,TGCAGCGTTGTGCCGGGGTACTCCTACGAGCAGTACTTC
11,TRBV30,NA,NA,TRBJ2-1,CAWSVISEQFF,TGTGCCTGGAGTGTGATCAGTGAGCAGTTCTTC
16,TRBV19,NA,NA,TRBJ1-2,CASSPPHPYRVYGYTF,TGTGCCAGTAGTCCGCCCCATCCCTACAGGGTCTATGGCTACACCTTC
18,TRBV14,NA,TRBD2,TRBJ2-1,CASSYTSGAPKIYNEQFF,TGTGCCAGCAGCTATACTAGCGGAGCACCTAAAATCTACAATGAGCAGTTCTTC
14,TRBV11-1,NA,TRBD1,TRBJ2-7,CASSSPGQGYEQYF,TGTGCCAGCAGCTCACCGGGACAGGGCTACGAGCAGTACTTC
13,TRBV27,NA,NA,TRBJ2-1,CASSLSRGDEQFF,TGTGCCAGCAGTTTATCCCGAGGGGATGAGCAGTTCTTC